This T cell receptor (beta chain) was identified during a study of shared clonotypes between healthy human individuals. TCRdb keeps only in-frame clones here, not all; method: immunoSEQ multiplex PCR. The repertoire includes over a million clones, around 82% of them detected once, and around 0.61% sits in the top ten. Looked up from germline, CDR1 is SGHNT and CDR2 is YYREEE (reference sequence). V dropped 1 base and J dropped 3 bases, with 10 bases sitting between them. The CDR3 is 14 amino acids. The sample comprised memory CD4+ T cells from PBMCs. Subset defined: CD45RA-negative fraction. This receptor was taken from a man in his late teens or twenties in good health. Some clones in this sample may be carry-over from other donors' samples. This chain uses TRBV5-4 with TRBJ2-5, with D perhaps matching TRBD1 or TRBD2 (7 bases each). CDR3 DNA: TGTGCCAGCAGCTTGAGCGGGACAGAAGAGACCCAGTACTTC. The encoded protein is CASSLSGTEETQYF.